This T cell receptor (beta chain) was recorded in a study of blood T cell repertoires in COVID-19. Whole-study context: Samples of COVID-19 (acute and convalescent) were obtained from the United States, Italy and Spain. PBMCs, B-cell-depleted T cells, or T cells provided the cDNA or gDNA that made up the material.

V shed 5 bases, J shed 8 bases, and the junction held 5 bases outside the gene matches. The CDR3 length is 15 residues. Germline V gene lookup returns CDR1 MNHEY and CDR2 SMNVEV (reference sequence). Method: immunoSEQ multiplex PCR; TCRdb's copy keeps in-frame clones and lacks some. Of some 150,000 clones listed, about 85% are singletons. The chain links TRBV27 to TRBJ2-3, with TRBD2 matching 15 bases. The specimen sequenced was peripheral blood. The receptor was derived from a human donor with acute or convalescent COVID-19. The donor label of this sample is uncertain. CDR3 region: CASSLRTSGRGTQYF. CDR3 in DNA: TGTGCCAGCAGTCTCCGGACTAGCGGGAGGGGTACGCAGTATTTT.